This entry concerns a single TCR beta chain. Antigen unknown. Each subset's genomic DNA was shared equally among a number of immunoSEQ plates. Using immunoSEQ multiplex PCR, the repertoire was profiled, and TCRdb retains in-frame clones only, with some absent. Of around 560,000 clones in the sample, roughly 95% were seen once. The data are from a study of shared clonotypes between healthy human individuals. Study-level findings and limits: Donor clonotype sharing was expected to depend on sequencing depth.

Naive CD8 isolation took CD45RO-negative cells positively selected for CCR7 and excluded terminally differentiated effector memory CD45RA+ cells. Adult Caucasians living in Nashville, Tennessee made up all of the donors. Losses at the gene ends were 4 bases for V and 3 bases for J; bases not matched to a gene: 10. The CDR3 contains 16 residues. Per germline, CDR1 SGHAT and CDR2 FQNNGV. The chain links TRBV11-2 to TRBJ2-5; 8 bases match TRBD2. The source is a woman in her thirties in good health. Sequenced material: naive CD8+ T cells sorted from blood. The CDR3 sequence: CASSSREGPLKETQYF. CDR3 nucleotide sequence: TGTGCCAGCAGCTCCCGGGAGGGCCCGCTAAAAGAGACCCAGTACTTC. Based on the CDR3 plus reference TRBV11-2 and TRBJ2-5, the full variable domain is EAGVAQSPRYKIIEKRQSVAFWCNPISGHATLYWYQQILGQGPKLLIQFQNNGVVDDSQLPKDRFSAERLKGVDSTLKIQPAKLEDSAVYLCASSSREGPLKETQYFGPGTRLLVL.